Here is one T cell receptor (beta chain) with its context. Its target is unknown. This entry comes from a study of cytomegalovirus exposure and HLA in healthy donors. Trimming took 5 bases from V and 6 from J; bases not matched to a gene: 5. CDR3 length: 13 residues. CDR1 is WNHNN, CDR2 SYGVQD, per germline (reference sequence). This table comes from immunoSEQ multiplex PCR, and its TCRdb copy is limited to in-frame clones, with some not included. The top ten hold about 1.8% of the sample, which has more than 90,000 clones, more than 70% seen once. General observations from the study: Rare sequences made up most TCRs, while some public TCRs were found in many donors.

The rearrangement joins TRBV10-1 to TRBJ1-1, with TRBD1 matching over 8 bases. This receptor was taken from a man younger than 30 in good health and CMV-seronegative. Sequencing input: PBMCs. Here the CDR3 reads CASSLDRAAEAFF. In nucleotides, the CDR3 is TGCGCCAGCAGTCTGGACAGGGCGGCTGAAGCTTTCTTT.